Here is one T cell receptor beta chain with its context. V lost 8 bases, J lost 0 bases, and 8 bases lay in between. The germline V gene encodes CDR1 MNHEY and CDR2 SMNVEV (reference sequence). The CDR3 covers 14 residues. In the original analysis: Estimates of nucleated cell counts were drawn from the amplification of reference gene primers. TCRdb's table, derived via immunoSEQ multiplex PCR, lists solely in-frame clones and lacks some. That table gives V, J and clone size, and the DNA gave D and trimming. The repertoire holds about 160,000 clones, with over 60% as singletons. These data come from a study of blood T cell repertoires in COVID-19. Overall study: The samples span acute and convalescent COVID-19 from the United States, Italy and Spain. The cDNA or gDNA used as material had been derived from T cells, B-cell-depleted T cells, or PBMCs.

The TCR originated in a man in his 60s with acute or convalescent COVID-19. The sample was peripheral blood. The rearrangement joins TRBV27 to TRBJ2-6; D remains unclear. CDR3 sequence: CASSTSSGANVLTF. Written as DNA, the CDR3 is TGTGCCAGCTCGACAAGCTCTGGGGCCAACGTCCTGACTTTC. The variable domain in full, completed from reference TRBV27 and TRBJ2-6, reads EAQVTQNPRYLITVTGKKLTVTCSQNMNHEYMSWYRQDPGLGLRQIYYSMNVEVTDKGDVPEGYKVSRKEKRNFPLILESPSPNQTSLYFCASSTSSGANVLTFGAGSRLTVL.